This T cell receptor (beta chain) originates from a study of blood T cell repertoires in COVID-19. Study as a whole: The study drew acute and convalescent COVID-19 samples from the United States, Italy and Spain.

Sequencing used immunoSEQ multiplex PCR; TCRdb keeps in-frame clones, though not all of them. In the table there are about 190,000 clones, around 89% of which are singletons. The CDR3 has 16 residues. Germline loops: CDR1 SNHLY, CDR2 FYNNEI. Trimming cost V 8 bases and J 2 bases; bases outside gene matches: 5. The sequencing sample was made of peripheral blood. This TCR came from a man aged 45-65 years with acute or convalescent COVID-19. The chain is built from TRBV2 and TRBJ2-6; 11 nucleotides agree with TRBD2. This CDR3 is CASQLAGVTGANVLTF. CDR3 sequence (DNA): TGTGCCAGCCAACTAGCGGGAGTAACTGGGGCCAACGTCCTGACTTTC.